This record concerns one TCR beta chain sequence. Its antigen is not known. These data are taken from a study of response to subunit inactivated influenza vaccine. In TCRdb, the RT-PCR reads were re-called with MiXCR into one record per CDR3 protein. Here the sample spans 500,000 to 600,000 distinct CDR3 sequences, 12% being singletons. Study findings and constraints: The study's authors posited that every seasonal influenza vaccination enlists few new T cells.

The CDR3 sequence is 13 residues long. V was clipped by 0 bases and J by 9 bases, with 11 bases between them. Germline-derived CDR1 and CDR2 are LNHNV and YYDKDF (reference sequence). The rearrangement links TRBV15 to TRBJ2-5, with D perhaps TRBD1 or TRBD2 (6 bases each). The sample was PBMCs from blood, taken on the day of vaccination. The receptor was isolated from a middle-aged man who received an inactivated influenza vaccine. The CDR3 DNA is TGTGCCACCAGCAGAGAGGGGGGCAGGGCCCAGTACTTC. It is translated as CATSREGGRAQYF.